These 14 T cell receptor beta chains originate from one sample sequenced in a study of control samples from healthy donors and cancer patients. Assay: immunoSEQ multiplex PCR; the TCRdb copy retains only in-frame clones and omits some. This sample carries tens of thousands of clones, about 85% of them seen once, and the ten largest clones take 1.3%. The specimen was blood. Every receptor here comes from a woman between 45 and 65 years old in good health.

The rearrangement links TRBV18 to TRBJ1-2; 7 positions match TRBD1. CDR1 KGHSH and CDR2 LQKENI come from the germline V gene. Trimming at V came to 3 bases and at J to 4 bases, leaving 5 bases not matched to a gene. This CDR3 is built from 14 residues. The CDR3 here is CASSPDREVYGYTF. The CDR3 DNA is TGTGCCAGCTCACCCGACAGGGAGGTCTATGGCTACACCTTC. The complete variable domain, with remaining parts taken from reference TRBV18 and TRBJ1-2, reads NAGVMQNPRHLVRRRGQEARLRCSPMKGHSHVYWYRQLPEEGLKFMVYLQKENIIDESGMPKERFSAEFPKEGPSILRIQQVVRGDSAAYFCASSPDREVYGYTFGSGTRLTVV.

V usage is TRBV24-1 and J usage is TRBJ2-2; D ambiguous. The CDR3 is made up of 15 amino acids. V lost 0 bases to trimming and J lost 6 bases, with 10 bases between them. Germline CDR1 KGHDR, CDR2 SFDVKD. In DNA form, the CDR3 reads TGTGCCACCAGTGATTTGCCGGACCCGGCCGGGGAGCTGTTTTTT. This sequence encodes CATSDLPDPAGELFF.

The chain joins TRBV27 to TRBJ2-2, with a possible D match to TRBD2 (6 bases). This CDR3 contains 17 residues. In germline, CDR1 is MNHEY, CDR2 SMNVEV (reference sequence). V was pared by 6 bases and J by 6 bases, with 23 bases between. The CDR3 reads CASRSTKTSMISGELFF. The DNA of the CDR3 is TGTGCCAGCAGATCAACCAAGACTAGTATGATCTCCGGGGAGCTGTTTTTT.

This clone appeared a single time. The genes are TRBV27 and TRBJ1-2, with D tentatively TRBD1 (5 bases). Germline V CDR1 and CDR2: MNHEY, SMNVEV (reference sequence). The CDR3 loop spans 13 amino acids. The V end was cut by 4 bases, the J end by 2 bases, with 8 bases between. The DNA of the CDR3 is TGTGCCAGCAGTTGGGGACCGAACTATGGCTACACCTTC. This codes for CASSWGPNYGYTF.

This clone was detected once. The gene calls are TRBV21-1 and TRBJ1-1. TRBV21-1 is deemed a pseudogene. The CDR3 loop spans 12 amino acids. CDR3 loop: CASMVGNTEAFF. The DNA for the CDR3 is TGTGCCAGCATGGTAGGGAACACTGAAGCTTTCTTT.

The chain carries TRBV10-3 and TRBJ1-4, with TRBD1 matching over 7 bases. The germline V gene encodes CDR1 ENHRY and CDR2 SYGVKD. The CDR3 totals 13 residues. The V segment lost 10 bases and the J segment 5 bases; nucleotides outside the gene matches: 7. The CDR3 DNA reads as TGTGCCACCTCGGGACAGCGGAATGAAAAACTGTTTTTT. Residues: CATSGQRNEKLFF.

This chain links TRBV6-6 with TRBJ2-1; 9 positions agree with TRBD1. This CDR3 comprises 16 residues. The J segment lost 1 base and the V segment lost 5 bases, leaving 6 bases of the junction unmatched. CDR1 is MNHNY, CDR2 SVGAGI, per germline (reference sequence). Written as DNA, the CDR3 is TGTGCCAGCAGTACCCTACAGGGGGCATCCTACAATGAGCAGTTCTTC. Translating it yields CASSTLQGASYNEQFF.

This rearrangement joins TRBV7-9 to TRBJ2-1; 8 nucleotides agree with TRBD1. This CDR3 is 14 amino acids long. From germline, CDR1 is SEHNR and CDR2 FQNEAQ (reference sequence). V was clipped by 2 bases and J by 5 bases; unmatched bases: 2. The CDR3 here is CASSLSTGDNEQFF. CDR3 nucleotide sequence: TGTGCCAGCAGCTTATCGACAGGGGACAATGAGCAGTTCTTC.

J is TRBJ1-2 and V is TRBV18, with unresolved D. Germline V gene lookup returns CDR1 KGHSH and CDR2 LQKENI. The V gene lost 2 bases and the J gene lost 8 bases, with 6 bases spanning the gap. CDR3 size: 11 residues. The CDR3 region has the DNA TGTGCCAGCTCACCAGGTCAGGGCTACACCTTC. Protein product: CASSPGQGYTF.

This chain joins TRBV7-7 and TRBJ2-5; D is possibly TRBD1 or TRBD2 (7 bases each). V shed 5 bases and J shed 2 bases, with 18 bases lying between them. The CDR3 covers 16 residues. The germline V gene has CDR1 SSHAT and CDR2 FNYEAQ (reference sequence). The CDR3 nucleotides read TGTGCCAGCAGCCTAAGGGAGGGACAGTATCAAGAGACCCAGTACTTC. Protein: CASSLREGQYQETQYF.

The V and J genes are TRBV5-4 and TRBJ2-5, with D maybe TRBD1 (6 bases). The CDR3 is 14 residues long. The V and J ends lost 2 bases and 1 base respectively, with 9 bases between them. The germline gives CDR1 SGHNT, CDR2 YYREEE (reference sequence). The DNA of the CDR3 is TGTGCCAGCAGCTTCCAGGGGAGCCAAGAGACCCAGTACTTC. The encoded protein is CASSFQGSQETQYF.

This sequence joins TRBV18 and TRBJ1-1, with D possibly being TRBD1 (5 bases). This CDR3 contains 17 residues. Trimming shortened V by 1 base and J by 4 bases, and 19 bases separated the two germline ends. Germline-derived CDR1 and CDR2 are KGHSH and LQKENI. DNA for the CDR3: TGTGCCAGCTCACCACGGATCATCCGCCCGGGGGGCACTGAAGCTTTCTTT. Its protein product is CASSPRIIRPGGTEAFF.

This chain links TRBV3-1 (or the pseudogene TRBV3-2) with TRBJ2-5; TRBD1 is a possible D gene (5 bases). In germline, CDR1 is LGHDT, CDR2 YNNKEL (reference sequence). The CDR3 length is 12 residues. Deletions cut 3 bases from V and 6 bases from J, with 8 bases between. The CDR3 protein is CASSHQGKTQYF. CDR3 nucleotides: TGTGCCAGCAGCCACCAGGGTAAGACCCAGTACTTC.

The genes are TRBV5-6 and TRBJ2-1; 13 bases line up with TRBD2. This CDR3 contains 15 residues. Trimming took 2 bases from V and 7 from J; bases not matched to a gene: 3. Per germline, CDR1 SGHDT and CDR2 YYEEEE. The CDR3 sequence: CASSLLAGGRNEQFF. The CDR3 region has the DNA TGTGCCAGCAGCTTACTAGCGGGGGGGCGGAATGAGCAGTTCTTC.